The 5 T cell receptor beta chains presented below share a single source sample, sequenced in a study of CD8 T cells in Susac syndrome. Random hexamers were used to reverse transcribe the RNA input (about 0.5 to 1 ug). From the immunoSEQ multiplex PCR reads, TCRdb called clonotypes with MiXCR, one entry per CDR3 protein. This sample has roughly 180,000 distinct CDR3 sequences, with approximately 94% found just once. The specimen sequenced was CD4+ T cells from PBMCs. The receptor set was obtained from a human donor in good health.

The chain is built from TRBV5-6 and TRBJ2-5, with unresolved D. Germline CDR1 is SGHDT and CDR2 is YYEEEE. V was shortened by 2 bases and J by 7 bases, with 12 bases between the two germline ends. CDR3 length: 13 amino acids. The CDR3 nucleotides are TGTGCCAGCAGCTTTACGGGCGGCTCGACCCAGTACTTC. Translating gives CASSFTGGSTQYF.

This chain connects TRBV5-4 to TRBJ2-7, with D uncertain. Germline CDR1 is SGHNT and CDR2 is YYREEE (reference sequence). With 4 bases removed from V and 4 bases from J, the gap between germline ends came to 15 bases. The CDR3 sequence is 14 residues long. The CDR3, as DNA: TGTGCCAGCAGCATTGACGGCAAGGCTTACGAGCAGTACTTC. Residues: CASSIDGKAYEQYF.

This chain connects TRBV18 to TRBJ2-1; D may be TRBD1 (6 bases). This CDR3 has 14 amino acids. Germline V lookup: CDR1 KGHSH, CDR2 LQKENI. Deletions cut 5 bases from V and 6 bases from J, with 14 bases between. CDR3 in DNA: TGTGCCAGCTCATTCACGGCCAGGGGCAATGAGCAGTTCTTC. It translates to CASSFTARGNEQFF. The whole variable domain, remainder taken from reference TRBV18 and TRBJ2-1, is NAGVMQNPRHLVRRRGQEARLRCSPMKGHSHVYWYRQLPEEGLKFMVYLQKENIIDESGMPKERFSAEFPKEGPSILRIQQVVRGDSAAYFCASSFTARGNEQFFGPGTRLTVL.

This clonotype has just one count. This chain connects TRBV7-2 to TRBJ2-7; 10 nucleotides align to TRBD2. V trimming: 5 bases; J trimming: 6 bases; junction bases outside the gene matches: 10. CDR1 and CDR2 (germline): SGHTA, FQGNSA. The CDR3 contains 15 residues. The CDR3 coding sequence is TGTGCCAGCAGCAAACCTAGCGGGAGATCTGGCGAGCAGTACTTC. Translated, it gives CASSKPSGRSGEQYF.

This clonotype was detected only once. The V call is TRBV9, the J call TRBJ2-1; 13 nucleotides agree with TRBD2. This CDR3 has 15 amino acids. J was trimmed by 8 bases and V by 4 bases; bases with no gene match: 6. The V gene's germline CDR1 is SGDLS and CDR2 YYNGEE. CDR3 nucleotides: TGTGCCAGCAGCTCTGGACTAGCGGGAGCCTATGAGCAGTTCTTC. Protein: CASSSGLAGAYEQFF.